One sample yielded the 29 T cell receptor beta chains listed below, sequenced in a study of blood T cell repertoires in COVID-19 (TCRdb year 2020). The method behind the library was the immunoSEQ multiplex PCR assay. TCRdb re-hosts the immuneACCESS table, in-frame sequences only. Its copies lack some clones; in the studies checked, an unresolved V gene accounts for under half of them, and the cause for the rest is not known. The sample contains 200,000 to 250,000 clones, roughly 86% of them found a single time. Together, the top ten hold 10% of the sample. Sequenced material: peripheral blood. The receptors here all came from a woman between 50 and 59 years old with COVID-19, enrolled during active disease.

This sequence joins TRBV10-3 and TRBJ2-4; unclear D gene. Germline CDR1 and CDR2: ENHRY and SYGVKD. The CDR3 spans 15 residues. V was pared by 10 bases and J by 1 base, with 17 bases between. CDR3 DNA: TGTGCCACCGCCCCGCTAGGTGGCGCCAAAAACATTCAGTACTTC. Its protein is CATAPLGGAKNIQYF.

This clone was seen once. The chain uses TRBV5-1 and TRBJ1-2, with D maybe TRBD1 (6 bases). V was pared by 3 bases and J by 8 bases, with 11 bases between. The CDR3 is 12 residues long. CDR1 and CDR2 (germline): SGHRS, YFSETQ. This CDR3 is CASSWDIEGYTF. CDR3 sequence (DNA): TGCGCCAGCAGCTGGGACATTGAGGGCTACACCTTC.

J is TRBJ2-2 and V is TRBV7-8; D may be TRBD2 (5 bases). Per the germline V gene, CDR1 is SGHVS and CDR2 is FQNEAQ. V lost 4 bases to trimming and J lost 4 bases, with 13 bases between them. This CDR3 region has 15 residues. The CDR3 here is CASSYGVRFTGELFF. The CDR3, as DNA: TGTGCCAGCAGCTACGGGGTCAGGTTCACCGGGGAGCTGTTTTTT.

The J gene is TRBJ2-5, the V gene TRBV30; TRBD2 aligns across 7 bases. Germline V gene data show CDR1 as GTSNPN and CDR2 as SVGIG (reference sequence). The CDR3 is 14 residues long. V gave up 3 bases and J gave up 5 bases; unmatched junction bases: 9. CDR3 nucleotide sequence: TGTGCCTGGAGGGATGGAGCGGGGATGGAGACCCAGTACTTC. Residues: CAWRDGAGMETQYF.

The CDR3 spells CASSRPWTESYEQYF. The CDR3 DNA reads as TGTGCCAGCAGCAGACCTTGGACTGAATCCTACGAGCAGTACTTC. This chain uses TRBV6-5 with TRBJ2-7, with TRBD2 as a possible D gene (5 bases). This CDR3 contains 15 residues. Between the trimmed V and J ends, which lost 6 bases and 1 base, there was a span of 16 bases. Germline assignment: CDR1 MNHEY and CDR2 SVGAGI.

The CDR3 sequence: CASTYENSPLHF. The CDR3 coding sequence is TGTGCCAGCACCTACGAAAATTCACCCCTCCACTTT. The rearrangement links TRBV6-6 to TRBJ1-6; D gene ambiguous. V lost 7 bases to trimming and J lost 7 bases, with 8 bases between them. Germline assignment: CDR1 MNHNY and CDR2 SVGAGI (reference sequence). The CDR3 contains 12 residues.

V gene TRBV4-2 combines with J gene TRBJ1-1; possible D gene TRBD1, 6 bases. Trimming took off 0 bases at V and 4 bases at J, with 15 bases between the two ends. Germline CDR1 reads LGHNA; CDR2 reads YNFKEQ. The CDR3 spans 16 residues. CDR3 bases: TGTGCCAGCAGCCAAGATACGGGGGCGGGGGGCACTGAAGCTTTCTTT. It translates to CASSQDTGAGGTEAFF.

The chain uses TRBV4-1 and TRBJ2-1; 8 bases fit TRBD2. The germline gives CDR1 MGHRA, CDR2 YSYEKL. The CDR3 is 15 amino acids. With 4 bases clipped from V and 5 bases from J, the junction kept 7 bases outside the gene matches. CDR3 protein: CASSLGGGWNNEQFF. The CDR3 DNA sequence: TGCGCCAGCAGCCTCGGGGGGGGTTGGAACAATGAGCAGTTCTTC.

The CDR3 is CASTHRQNWQPQHF. The CDR3 DNA is TGTGCCAGTACCCATCGACAGAATTGGCAGCCCCAGCATTTT. The V call is TRBV19, the J call TRBJ1-5, with a possible D match to TRBD1 (5 bases). V was trimmed by 7 bases and J by 7 bases, leaving 17 bases between them. This CDR3 region has 14 residues. Germline CDR1 and CDR2: LNHDA and SQIVND (reference sequence).

This chain links TRBV10-2 with TRBJ1-5; 8 nucleotides line up with TRBD1. CDR3 length: 15 residues. Per germline, CDR1 WSHSY and CDR2 SAAADI. With V trimmed by 7 bases and J by 6 bases, 11 bases remained unmatched. CDR3 coding DNA: TGCGCCAGCAACCCAACAGGGGGGGATGGTCAGCCCCAGCATTTT. Its protein product is CASNPTGGDGQPQHF.

This clone occurred a few times. The genes are TRBV3-1 (or the pseudogene TRBV3-2) and TRBJ1-2; D is uncertain. CDR1 and CDR2 (germline): LGHDT, YNNKEL (reference sequence). CDR3 size: 13 residues. Trimming took off 4 bases at V and 4 bases at J, with 10 bases between the two ends. CDR3 protein: CASSPLLAYGYTF. The CDR3 nucleotides are TGTGCCAGCAGCCCCCTCTTGGCCTATGGCTACACCTTC.

This rearrangement joins TRBV5-4 to TRBJ1-4, with a possible D match to TRBD1 (5 bases). The germline V gene encodes CDR1 SGHNT and CDR2 YYREEE (reference sequence). Deletions cut 3 bases from V and 10 bases from J, with 13 bases between. This CDR3 is built from 13 residues. The CDR3 nucleotides are TGTGCCAGCAGCTCCTGGCAGGGCCGAAAACTGTTTTTT. Its protein product is CASSSWQGRKLFF.

Only a few counts were recorded for this clone. This chain uses TRBV9 with TRBJ1-2; D gene ambiguous. Germline CDR1 and CDR2: SGDLS and YYNGEE. V lost 0 bases to trimming and J lost 5 bases, with 11 bases between them. This CDR3 is 14 amino acids long. The CDR3 DNA follows: TGTGCCAGCAGCGTAGCGGGATCCTCATATGGCTACACCTTC. This encodes CASSVAGSSYGYTF.

This clone has only one observation. The chain combines TRBV19 with TRBJ1-1; tentative D call: TRBD1 (5 bases). The CDR3 has 13 residues. Trimming cost V 7 bases and J 4 bases, with 13 bases left between them. Germline CDR1 is LNHDA and CDR2 is SQIVND (reference sequence). In nucleotides, the CDR3 is TGTGCCAGTACCCTGGCGACAGCCACTGAAGCTTTCTTT. Protein: CASTLATATEAFF.

The chain is built from TRBV6-5 and TRBJ2-7, with D tentatively TRBD1 (5 bases). Trimming stripped 4 bases from V and 1 base from J, with 11 bases between. The CDR3 spans 14 residues. Germline CDR1 is MNHEY and CDR2 is SVGAGI. CDR3 protein: CASSSQVSSYEQYF. As DNA, the CDR3 is TGTGCCAGCAGTTCACAGGTTTCTTCCTACGAGCAGTACTTC.

In regard to this clone: One end of the junction varies from germline; a read error may be responsible. The rearrangement uses TRBV27 and TRBJ2-5, with D possibly matching TRBD1 (6 bases). The CDR3 length is 13 residues. In germline, CDR1 is MNHEY, CDR2 SMNVEV (reference sequence). The CDR3 nucleotides read TGTGCCAGCAGTCTCACCCGCGACAGGTACCAACACTTC. It encodes CASSLTRDRYQHF.

This clone was recorded only once. The J gene is TRBJ2-7, the V gene TRBV20-1, with TRBD1 as a possible D gene (5 bases). CDR1 and CDR2 from the germline V gene are DFQATT and SNEGSKA (reference sequence). This CDR3 has 13 amino acids. Trimming stripped 3 bases from V and 5 bases from J, with 14 bases between. CDR3 sequence reads: CSASKPGFNEQYF. In DNA, the CDR3 is TGCAGTGCTAGTAAGCCAGGGTTTAACGAGCAGTACTTC.

The CDR3 bases are TGTGCCAGTAGTATTTCGACAGGGGCGTTCTACGAGCAGTACGTC. Residues: CASSISTGAFYEQYV. The chain carries TRBV19 and TRBJ2-7, with 8 bases identical to TRBD1. With V trimmed by 3 bases and J by 3 bases, 7 bases remained unmatched. This CDR3 spans 15 amino acids. The germline V gene has CDR1 LNHDA and CDR2 SQIVND (reference sequence).

This sequence joins TRBV13 and TRBJ1-1; D gene unclear. The CDR3 has 17 residues. Looked up from germline, CDR1 is PRHDT and CDR2 is FYEKMQ (reference sequence). V was shortened by 4 bases and J by 4 bases, with 22 bases between the two germline ends. In DNA form, the CDR3 reads TGTGCCAGCAGCTCAGGTAGGAAGAGCCGGGTTCGCACTGAAGCTTTCTTT. Translating it yields CASSSGRKSRVRTEAFF. Filled out from reference TRBV13 and TRBJ1-1, the complete variable domain reads AAGVIQSPRHLIKEKRETATLKCYPIPRHDTVYWYQQGPGQDPQFLISFYEKMQSDKGSIPDRFSAQQFSDYHSELNMSSLELGDSALYFCASSSGRKSRVRTEAFFGQGTRLTVV.

J is TRBJ1-1 and V is TRBV19; 9 bases fit TRBD1. V dropped 4 bases and J dropped 1; count of bases not matched to a gene: 1. Germline CDR1 and CDR2: LNHDA and SQIVND (reference sequence). This CDR3 region has 14 residues. The CDR3: CASSRQGENTEAFF. The CDR3 DNA reads TGTGCCAGTAGTAGACAGGGGGAGAACACTGAAGCTTTCTTT.

This chain links TRBV2 with TRBJ2-5, with TRBD2 matching over 12 bases. CDR1 and CDR2 from the germline V gene are SNHLY and FYNNEI. The CDR3 totals 16 residues. Trimming removed 6 bases from V and 5 bases from J; junction bases left unmatched: 10. CDR3 residues: CASRRPSGGAGETQYF. In DNA form, the CDR3 reads TGTGCCAGCAGGCGCCCTAGCGGGGGGGCAGGGGAGACCCAGTACTTC.

V usage is TRBV19 and J usage is TRBJ1-4; D is uncertain. Germline CDR1 and CDR2: LNHDA and SQIVND (reference sequence). Trimming cost V 5 bases and J 5 bases, with 9 bases left between them. CDR3 length: 13 residues. The chain's CDR3 is CASSAGGNEKLFF. DNA for the CDR3: TGTGCCAGTAGTGCCGGAGGAAATGAAAAACTGTTTTTT. The variable domain in full, completed from reference TRBV19 and TRBJ1-4, reads DGGITQSPKYLFRKEGQNVTLSCEQNLNHDAMYWYRQDPGQGLRLIYYSQIVNDFQKGDIAEGYSVSREKKESFPLTVTSAQKNPTAFYLCASSAGGNEKLFFGSGTQLSVL.

V is TRBV6-5 and J is TRBJ1-5; D possibly corresponds to TRBD1 (6 bases). Trimming removed 6 bases from V and 0 bases from J, with 12 bases in between. The germline V gene has CDR1 MNHEY and CDR2 SVGAGI. The CDR3 loop spans 15 amino acids. The CDR3 region is CASRTTGYSNQPQHF. CDR3 nucleotides: TGTGCCAGCAGGACGACAGGTTATAGCAATCAGCCCCAGCATTTT.

This rearrangement joins TRBV9 to TRBJ1-2; D is uncertain. V was cut by 3 bases and J by 5 bases, with 11 bases left in between. The V gene's germline CDR1 is SGDLS and CDR2 YYNGEE. The CDR3 runs 13 residues. The CDR3 here is CASSASVLYGYTF. CDR3 coding DNA: TGTGCCAGCAGCGCTTCGGTTCTTTATGGCTACACCTTC.

The chain has TRBV5-6 and TRBJ2-2; weak D call: TRBD2 (6 bases). Per the germline V gene, CDR1 is SGHDT and CDR2 is YYEEEE. Trimming pared 3 bases from V and 8 bases from J, leaving 8 bases between. The CDR3 extends over 12 amino acids. CDR3: CASSSLAGELFF. The CDR3 DNA follows: TGTGCCAGCAGCTCCCTAGCGGGGGAGCTGTTTTTT.

V is TRBV7-2 and J is TRBJ2-3, with a tentative D call TRBD2 (7 bases). Looked up from germline, CDR1 is SGHTA and CDR2 is FQGNSA. The CDR3 runs to 15 residues. V was clipped by 3 bases and J by 2 bases, with 12 bases between them. CDR3 DNA sequence: TGTGCCAGCAGCTTGGAGGGGGGGTACACAGATACGCAGTATTTT. Its translation: CASSLEGGYTDTQYF.

The chain combines TRBV7-7 with TRBJ2-6; no definite D call. Trimming took 5 bases from V and 0 from J, leaving 11 bases between them. The CDR3 contains 16 residues. CDR1 and CDR2 (germline): SSHAT, FNYEAQ (reference sequence). CDR3 DNA sequence: TGTGCCAGCAGCCCTAGTCCGAACTCTGGGGCCAACGTCCTGACTTTC. This sequence encodes CASSPSPNSGANVLTF.

The chain has TRBV7-9 and TRBJ1-1; 9 bases align to TRBD1. The length of the CDR3 is 14 residues. Germline V CDR1 and CDR2: SEHNR, FQNEAQ (reference sequence). J was trimmed by 7 bases and V by 1 base; bases with no gene match: 4. The CDR3 nucleotides read TGTGCCAGCAGCTTAGACAGGGGGCGAGATGAAGCTTTCTTT. It translates to CASSLDRGRDEAFF. The full variable domain, with the rest looked up from reference TRBV7-9 and TRBJ1-1, is DTGVSQNPRHKITKRGQNVTFRCDPISEHNRLYWYRQTLGQGPEFLTYFQNEAQLEKSRLLSDRFSAERPKGSFSTLEIQRTEQGDSAMYLCASSLDRGRDEAFFGQGTRLTVV.

V is TRBV29-1 and J is TRBJ1-1; perhaps TRBD1 as D (5 bases). The V and J ends lost 4 bases and 1 base respectively, with 10 bases between them. This CDR3 is built from 13 residues. CDR1 is SQVTM, CDR2 ANQGSEA, per germline. The CDR3 is CSVGGRWNTEAFF. For the CDR3, the DNA is TGCAGCGTTGGGGGGAGGTGGAACACTGAAGCTTTCTTT.